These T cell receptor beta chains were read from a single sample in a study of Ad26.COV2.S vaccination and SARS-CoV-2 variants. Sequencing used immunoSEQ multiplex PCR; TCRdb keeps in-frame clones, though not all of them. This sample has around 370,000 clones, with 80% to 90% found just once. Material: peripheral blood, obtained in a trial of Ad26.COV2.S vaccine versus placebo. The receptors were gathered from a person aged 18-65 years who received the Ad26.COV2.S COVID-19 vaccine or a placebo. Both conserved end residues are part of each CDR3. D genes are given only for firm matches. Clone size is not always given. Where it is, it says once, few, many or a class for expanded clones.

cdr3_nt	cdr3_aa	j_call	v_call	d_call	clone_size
TGCAGTGCTAGTATCCCAGACTCTGGAAACACCATATATTTT	CSASIPDSGNTIYF	TRBJ1-3	TRBV20-1	NA	NA
TGCGCCAGCAGCCAAGTAACGGGACAGCTGAACACTGAAGCTTTCTTT	CASSQVTGQLNTEAFF	TRBJ1-1	TRBV4-1	TRBD1	NA
TGTGCCAGCAGTTGGGGGACTAGCGGCCGTGAATCCCAGTACTTC	CASSWGTSGRESQYF	TRBJ2-5	TRBV6-6	TRBD2	NA
TGCAGCGTTCCGGGACAGGGAGACTACAATGAGCAGTTCTTC	CSVPGQGDYNEQFF	TRBJ2-1	TRBV29-1	TRBD1	NA
TGTGCCAGTAGTACAGACGTCCCGGGACAGGGGCAGAACACTGAAGCTTTCTTT	CASSTDVPGQGQNTEAFF	TRBJ1-1	TRBV19	TRBD1	NA
TGCGCCAGCAGCTTGGAGGGAGTTGGTACAGATACGCAGTATTTT	CASSLEGVGTDTQYF	TRBJ2-3	TRBV5-1	NA	NA
TGTGCCAGCAGCCGACTAGCGGGAGGGCCTCAAGAGACCCAGTACTTC	CASSRLAGGPQETQYF	TRBJ2-5	TRBV14	TRBD2	NA
TGTGCCAGCAACAGACTCCTCGAACGCACAGATACGCAGTATTTT	CASNRLLERTDTQYF	TRBJ2-3	TRBV28	NA	NA
TGTGCCAGCAGTCGCGGACAGGTCTCCTACGAGCAGTACTTC	CASSRGQVSYEQYF	TRBJ2-7	TRBV28	TRBD1	NA
TGTGCCACCAGTGGTCAGGGGGCTCAAGCTAACTATGGCTACACCTTC	CATSGQGAQANYGYTF	TRBJ1-2	TRBV24-1	TRBD1	few
TGTGCCAGCAGCGTCGGGGACAGAGACACTGAAGCTTTCTTT	CASSVGDRDTEAFF	TRBJ1-1	TRBV9	TRBD1	NA
TGTGCCAGCAGCCCCGGGGGAGGGTACGAGCAGTACTTC	CASSPGGGYEQYF	TRBJ2-7	TRBV5-4	TRBD2	once
TGTGCCAGCAGCGTGGGTTCATCGGGTGCAACTAATGAAAAACTGTTTTTT	CASSVGSSGATNEKLFF	TRBJ1-4	TRBV7-9	NA	NA
TGTGCCAGCACCCCCGACGACAGACCCTACGAGCAGTACTTC	CASTPDDRPYEQYF	TRBJ2-7	TRBV5-4	NA	NA
TGTGCCAGCAGCTTAGGGCCCGGGAGGGTCTACGAGCAGTACTTC	CASSLGPGRVYEQYF	TRBJ2-7	TRBV7-9	TRBD2	NA
TGTGCCAGTAGTATGAACTTGCCGTACAATGAGCAGTTCTTC	CASSMNLPYNEQFF	TRBJ2-1	TRBV19	NA	few
TGTGCCAGCTCACCTTCCCCTACGTCTTCCTACGAGCAGTACTTC	CASSPSPTSSYEQYF	TRBJ2-7	TRBV18	NA	NA
TGCGCCAGCAGCCACACGGGACAAATGGGTGGCTACACCTTC	CASSHTGQMGGYTF	TRBJ1-2	TRBV4-3	NA	NA
TGCGCCAGCAGCCAAGGGTCAGGGGATACCTACGAGCAGTACTTC	CASSQGSGDTYEQYF	TRBJ2-7	TRBV4-3	NA	once
TGTGCCAGTAGTATCAGGAACCTGAACACTGAAGCTTTCTTT	CASSIRNLNTEAFF	TRBJ1-1	TRBV19	NA	once
TGTGCCAGTATGGGAGGGGGACAGGGATTGGTCACTGAAGCTTTCTTT	CASMGGGQGLVTEAFF	TRBJ1-1	TRBV28	TRBD1	NA
TGTGCCAGCAGTCTACTAGCGGGAGACACAGATACGCAGTATTTT	CASSLLAGDTDTQYF	TRBJ2-3	TRBV28	TRBD2	NA
TGTGCCAGCAGCTTGAGGAGGACAGTCACAGATACGCAGTATTTT	CASSLRRTVTDTQYF	TRBJ2-3	TRBV5-6	NA	NA
TGTGCCAGCAGCTTGGTACAGACGATGAACACTGAAGCTTTCTTT	CASSLVQTMNTEAFF	TRBJ1-1	TRBV5-8	NA	NA
TGTGCCAGCAGCTTGGCTGACAGGGAGACCACTGAAGCTTTCTTT	CASSLADRETTEAFF	TRBJ1-1	TRBV7-9	TRBD1	few
TGTGCCAGCTCACCACTAACAGGGTCTTGGAGGGAGGGCCGCGGAGATACGCAGTATTTT	CASSPLTGSWREGRGDTQYF	TRBJ2-3	TRBV18	NA	NA
TGCGCCAGCAGCGCTTCGTGGGGAGCGGGAGAGACCCAGTACTTC	CASSASWGAGETQYF	TRBJ2-5	TRBV5-1	NA	NA
TGTGCCAGCAGTGACCAGGCAGGGGGTCCAGATACGCAGTATTTT	CASSDQAGGPDTQYF	TRBJ2-3	TRBV6-1	TRBD1	NA
TGTGCCAGCAGCCCAGGCAGGCACGGGAACACCGGGGAGCTGTTTTTT	CASSPGRHGNTGELFF	TRBJ2-2	TRBV11-2	NA	NA
TGTGCCAGCAGCCCGGACAGGGGAAGAAAGACCCAGTACTTC	CASSPDRGRKTQYF	TRBJ2-5	TRBV11-3	TRBD1	NA
TGCGCCAGCAGACCGGGACAGGCTTCTTCACCCCTCCACTTT	CASRPGQASSPLHF	TRBJ1-6	TRBV5-1	TRBD1	NA
TGTGCCAGCATAACGGAGGTTAGGGGGGAGACCCAGTACTTC	CASITEVRGETQYF	TRBJ2-5	TRBV7-2	NA	NA
TGTGCCAGCAGTCCAACAGGGGGTATGAGGGAAAAACTGTTTTTT	CASSPTGGMREKLFF	TRBJ1-4	TRBV6-5	TRBD1	NA
TGTGCCATCAGTGGGACCGTCCTTGGGGCAGATACGCAGTATTTT	CAISGTVLGADTQYF	TRBJ2-3	TRBV10-3	NA	NA
TGTGCCAGCAGTTCTTGGACCACCGGGGAGCTGTTTTTT	CASSSWTTGELFF	TRBJ2-2	TRBV12-3/TRBV12-4	NA	once
TGTGCCAGCAGCTTAGCAGGGGTCGGAAACACCATATATTTT	CASSLAGVGNTIYF	TRBJ1-3	TRBV11-2	NA	NA
TGTGCCAGCAGAGCCGGGACAGTCCAAGAGACCCAGTACTTC	CASRAGTVQETQYF	TRBJ2-5	TRBV6-5	TRBD1	NA
TGCAGTGCTAGTGGGGCCGGCTCCTACGAGCAGTACTTC	CSASGAGSYEQYF	TRBJ2-7	TRBV20-1	NA	NA
TGCGCCAGCAGCCTAGGTGGGGGACAGGGGGAGGTGCAGTACTTC	CASSLGGGQGEVQYF	TRBJ2-7	TRBV4-3	TRBD1	NA
TGTGCCAGCAGCTATGGGGGCGTGGACAGGGACTTTAAGTATGGCTACACCTTC	CASSYGGVDRDFKYGYTF	TRBJ1-2	TRBV7-9	TRBD1	NA
TGTGCCAGCAGTTACGGGGGAAGCGACAATCAGCCCCAGCATTTT	CASSYGGSDNQPQHF	TRBJ1-5	TRBV6-2/TRBV6-3	NA	NA
TGTGCCAGCAGCTCCGATCGGGGAATAATAGGCGAGCAGTACTTC	CASSSDRGIIGEQYF	TRBJ2-7	TRBV7-9	NA	few
TGTGCCAGCAGCCAGCAGGACGGCACAGATACGCAGTATTTT	CASSQQDGTDTQYF	TRBJ2-3	TRBV11-2	NA	NA
TGTGCCATCAGTGAGGACTTCGATCAGCCCCAGCATTTT	CAISEDFDQPQHF	TRBJ1-5	TRBV10-3	NA	NA
TGTGCCAGCAGTTACCTTCAGGGGAACACTGAAGCTTTCTTT	CASSYLQGNTEAFF	TRBJ1-1	TRBV6-6	NA	few
TGTGCCAGCAGCCAATCGGGACTCGGACGCACAGATACGCAGTATTTT	CASSQSGLGRTDTQYF	TRBJ2-3	TRBV3-1/TRBV3-2	NA	NA
TGTGCCAGCTCCTTAAGAACTGGAACGGAGACCCAGTACTTC	CASSLRTGTETQYF	TRBJ2-5	TRBV2	NA	NA
TGTGCCAGCAGTGTTCAGGGGGCCGGCTATGGCTACACCTTC	CASSVQGAGYGYTF	TRBJ1-2	TRBV2	TRBD1	NA
TGTGCCAGCAGCGGGACTAGCAGAATTTCCGAGCAGTACTTC	CASSGTSRISEQYF	TRBJ2-7	TRBV6-5	TRBD2	NA
TGCGCCAGCAGCTTTCAGGGGAATGAAAAACTGTTTTTT	CASSFQGNEKLFF	TRBJ1-4	TRBV5-1	NA	NA
TGTGCCAGCAGTTGGACAGGGGGGGACTACGAGCAGTACTTC	CASSWTGGDYEQYF	TRBJ2-7	TRBV27	TRBD1	NA
TGTGCCAGCAGTGCCGGCAGGCTAAGCACAGATACGCAGTATTTT	CASSAGRLSTDTQYF	TRBJ2-3	TRBV6-2/TRBV6-3	NA	NA
TGTGCCAGCAGTTCCAGGGGGCTATTCGGCTACACCTTC	CASSSRGLFGYTF	TRBJ1-2	TRBV27	TRBD1	NA
TGTGCCAGCAGTTTAACTTTCACGGCAGATACGCAGTATTTT	CASSLTFTADTQYF	TRBJ2-3	TRBV28	NA	NA
TGTGCCAGCAGCTTAGCGCGGGCAGCATTCTCCTACGAGCAGTACTTC	CASSLARAAFSYEQYF	TRBJ2-7	TRBV7-8	NA	NA
TGTGCCAGCAGCCCCACTCCGGGACAGTTTGGAGAGACCCAGTACTTC	CASSPTPGQFGETQYF	TRBJ2-5	TRBV5-4	TRBD1	NA